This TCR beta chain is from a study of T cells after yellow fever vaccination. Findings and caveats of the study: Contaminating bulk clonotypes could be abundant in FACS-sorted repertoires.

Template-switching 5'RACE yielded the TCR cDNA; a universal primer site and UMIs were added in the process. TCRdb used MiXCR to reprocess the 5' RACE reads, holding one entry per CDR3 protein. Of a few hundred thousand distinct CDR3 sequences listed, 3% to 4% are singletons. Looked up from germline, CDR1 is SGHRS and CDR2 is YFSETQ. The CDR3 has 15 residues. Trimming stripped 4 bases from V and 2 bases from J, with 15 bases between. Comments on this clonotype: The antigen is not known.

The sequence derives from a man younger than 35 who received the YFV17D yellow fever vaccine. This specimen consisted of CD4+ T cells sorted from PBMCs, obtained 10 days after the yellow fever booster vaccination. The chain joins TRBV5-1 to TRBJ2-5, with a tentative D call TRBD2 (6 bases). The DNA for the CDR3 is TGCGCCAGCAGCGTAAGCCGGGGGATACAAGAGACCCAGTACTTC. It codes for CASSVSRGIQETQYF.